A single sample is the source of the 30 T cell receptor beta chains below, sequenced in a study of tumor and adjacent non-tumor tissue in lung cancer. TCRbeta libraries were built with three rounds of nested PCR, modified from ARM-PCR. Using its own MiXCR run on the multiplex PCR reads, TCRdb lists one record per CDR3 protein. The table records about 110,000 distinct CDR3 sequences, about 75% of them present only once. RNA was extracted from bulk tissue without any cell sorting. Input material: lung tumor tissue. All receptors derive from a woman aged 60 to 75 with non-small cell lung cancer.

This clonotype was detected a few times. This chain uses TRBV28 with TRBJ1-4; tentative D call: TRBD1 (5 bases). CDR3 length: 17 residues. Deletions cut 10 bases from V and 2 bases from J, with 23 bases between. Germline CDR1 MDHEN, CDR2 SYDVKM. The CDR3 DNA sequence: TGTGCCACCTCGGATGGGGCGGTCCTTCAGACTAATGAAAAACTGTTTTTT. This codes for CATSDGAVLQTNEKLFF.

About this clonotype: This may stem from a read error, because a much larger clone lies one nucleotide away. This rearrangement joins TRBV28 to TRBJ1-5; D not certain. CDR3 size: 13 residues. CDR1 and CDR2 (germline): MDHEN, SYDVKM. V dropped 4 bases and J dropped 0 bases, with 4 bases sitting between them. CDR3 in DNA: TGTGCCAGCAGTTGGTTTAGCAATCAGCCCCAGCATTTT. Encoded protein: CASSWFSNQPQHF.

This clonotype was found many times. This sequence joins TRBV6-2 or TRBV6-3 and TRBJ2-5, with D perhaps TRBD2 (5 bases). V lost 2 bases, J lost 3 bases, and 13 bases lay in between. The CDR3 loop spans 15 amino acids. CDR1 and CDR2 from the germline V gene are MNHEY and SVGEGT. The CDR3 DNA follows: TGTGCCAGCAGTTACGGACTTTCCTTGGAAGAGACCCAGTACTTC. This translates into CASSYGLSLEETQYF.

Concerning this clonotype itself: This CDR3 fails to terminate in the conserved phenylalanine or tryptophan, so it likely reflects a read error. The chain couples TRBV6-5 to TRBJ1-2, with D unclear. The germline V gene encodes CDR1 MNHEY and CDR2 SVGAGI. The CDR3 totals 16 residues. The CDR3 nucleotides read TGTGCCAGCAGTTTGCTGGAAGGGCGTGGGAGCTATGGTTACACCATC. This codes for CASSLLEGRGSYGYTI.

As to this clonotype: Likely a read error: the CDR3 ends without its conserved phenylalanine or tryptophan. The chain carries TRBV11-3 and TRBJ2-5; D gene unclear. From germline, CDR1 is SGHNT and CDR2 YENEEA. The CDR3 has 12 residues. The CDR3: CPSSMGKETQYV. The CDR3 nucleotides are TGTCCCAGCAGCATGGGTAAAGAGACCCAGTACGTC.

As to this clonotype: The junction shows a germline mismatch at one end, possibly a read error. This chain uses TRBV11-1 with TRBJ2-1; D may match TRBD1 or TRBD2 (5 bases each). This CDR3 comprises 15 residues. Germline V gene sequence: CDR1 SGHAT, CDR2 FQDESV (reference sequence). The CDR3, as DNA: TGTGCCAGCAGCTTGGGACGGTCGGCCTACGATGAGCAGTTCTTC. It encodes CASSLGRSAYDEQFF.

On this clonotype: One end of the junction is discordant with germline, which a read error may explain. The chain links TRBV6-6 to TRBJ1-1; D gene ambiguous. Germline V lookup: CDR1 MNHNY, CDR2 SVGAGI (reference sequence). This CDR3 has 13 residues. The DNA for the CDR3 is TGTGCCAGCGGTTACCCGGACGGCACAGAAGCTTTCTTT. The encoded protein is CASGYPDGTEAFF.

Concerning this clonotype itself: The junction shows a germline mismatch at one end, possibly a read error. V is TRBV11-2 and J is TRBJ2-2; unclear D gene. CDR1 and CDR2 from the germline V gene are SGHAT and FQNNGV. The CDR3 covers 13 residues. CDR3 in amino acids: CTSSLLNTGELFF. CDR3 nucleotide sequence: TGTACCAGCAGCTTGCTAAACACCGGGGAGCTGTTTTTT.

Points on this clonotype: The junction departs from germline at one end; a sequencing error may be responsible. The CDR3 sequence is CASTPDSNQSQHF. CDR3 DNA sequence: TGTGCCAGCACCCCGGACAGCAATCAGTCCCAGCATTTT. The chain combines TRBV6-6 with TRBJ1-5; D might be TRBD1 (6 bases). From germline, CDR1 is MNHNY and CDR2 SVGAGI (reference sequence). The CDR3 sequence is 13 residues long.

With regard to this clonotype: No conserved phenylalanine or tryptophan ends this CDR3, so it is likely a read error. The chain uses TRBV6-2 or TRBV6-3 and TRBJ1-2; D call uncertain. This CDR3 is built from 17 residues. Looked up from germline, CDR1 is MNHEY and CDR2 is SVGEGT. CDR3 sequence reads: CASSFRQATSTNYDYTS. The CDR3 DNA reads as TGTGCCAGCAGTTTCCGGCAGGCGACCTCTACTAACTATGACTACACCTCC.

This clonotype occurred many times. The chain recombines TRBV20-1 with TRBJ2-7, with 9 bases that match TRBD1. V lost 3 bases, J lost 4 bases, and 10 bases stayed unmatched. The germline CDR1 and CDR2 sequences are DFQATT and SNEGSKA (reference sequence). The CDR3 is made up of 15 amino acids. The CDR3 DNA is TGCAGTGCTAGGAATACGGGACAGGGTGTATACGAGCAGTACTTC. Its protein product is CSARNTGQGVYEQYF.

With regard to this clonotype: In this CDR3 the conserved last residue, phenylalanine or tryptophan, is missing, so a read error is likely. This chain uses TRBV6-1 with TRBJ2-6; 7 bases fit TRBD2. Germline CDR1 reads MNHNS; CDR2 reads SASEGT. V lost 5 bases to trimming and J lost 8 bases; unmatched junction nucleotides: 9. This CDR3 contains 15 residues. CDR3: CASSPQIGGTNVLTL. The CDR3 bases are TGTGCCAGCAGTCCGCAAATCGGGGGGACCAACGTCCTGACTCTC.

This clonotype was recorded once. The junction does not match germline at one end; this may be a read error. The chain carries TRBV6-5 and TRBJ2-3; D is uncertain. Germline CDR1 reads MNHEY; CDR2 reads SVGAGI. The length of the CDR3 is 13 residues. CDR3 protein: CASCYPDTDTLYF. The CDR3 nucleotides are TGTGCCAGCTGTTACCCCGACACAGATACGCTGTACTTT.

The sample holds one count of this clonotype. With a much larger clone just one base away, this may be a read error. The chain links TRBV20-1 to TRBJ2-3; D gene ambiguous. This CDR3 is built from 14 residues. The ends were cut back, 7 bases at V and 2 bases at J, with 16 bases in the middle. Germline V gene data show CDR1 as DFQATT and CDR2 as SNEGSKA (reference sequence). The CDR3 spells CSVPRGRNTDTQYF. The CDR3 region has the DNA TGCAGTGTTCCGAGAGGCCGAAACACAGATACGCAGTATTTT.

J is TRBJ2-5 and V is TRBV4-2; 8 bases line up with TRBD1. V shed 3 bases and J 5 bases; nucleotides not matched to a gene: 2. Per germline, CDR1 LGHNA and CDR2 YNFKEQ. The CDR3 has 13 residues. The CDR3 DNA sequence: TGTGCCAGCAGCCAGCAGGGGGCTGAGACCCAGTACTTC. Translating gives CASSQQGAETQYF.

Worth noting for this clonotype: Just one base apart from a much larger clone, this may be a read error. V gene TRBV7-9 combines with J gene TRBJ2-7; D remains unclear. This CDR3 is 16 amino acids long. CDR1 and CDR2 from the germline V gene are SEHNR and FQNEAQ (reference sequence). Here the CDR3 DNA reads TGTGCCATCAGCACTGATTCGACGCAAACGTGGTACGAGCAGTACTTC. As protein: CAISTDSTQTWYEQYF.

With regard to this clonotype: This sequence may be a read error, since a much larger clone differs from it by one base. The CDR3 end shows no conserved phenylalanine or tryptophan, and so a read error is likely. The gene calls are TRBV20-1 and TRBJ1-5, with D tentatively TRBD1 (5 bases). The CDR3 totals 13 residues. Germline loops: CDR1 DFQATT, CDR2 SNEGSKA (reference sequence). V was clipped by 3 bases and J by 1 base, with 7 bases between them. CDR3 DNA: TGCAGTGCTAGTCAGGGCAGCAATCAGCCCCAGCATTAT. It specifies CSASQGSNQPQHY.

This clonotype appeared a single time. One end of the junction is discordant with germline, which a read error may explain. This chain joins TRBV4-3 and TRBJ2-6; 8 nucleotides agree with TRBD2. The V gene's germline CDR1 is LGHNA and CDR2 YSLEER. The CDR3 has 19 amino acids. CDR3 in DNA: TGCGCCAGCAGCCAAGCCGCGACTAGCGAGAGGACTGGGGTCAACGTCATGACATTC. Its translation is CASSQAATSERTGVNVMTF.

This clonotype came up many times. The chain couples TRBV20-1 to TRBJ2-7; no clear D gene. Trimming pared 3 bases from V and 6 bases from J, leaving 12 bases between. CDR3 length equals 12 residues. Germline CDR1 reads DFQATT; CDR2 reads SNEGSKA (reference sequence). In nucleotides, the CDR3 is TGCAGTGCTAGCTACCCCCTGGGCGAGCAGTACTTC. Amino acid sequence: CSASYPLGEQYF.

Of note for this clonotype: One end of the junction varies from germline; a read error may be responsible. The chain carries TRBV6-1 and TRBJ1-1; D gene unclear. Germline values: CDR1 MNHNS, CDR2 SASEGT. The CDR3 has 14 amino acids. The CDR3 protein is CTSSGGIFNTEAFF. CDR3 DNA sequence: TGTACCAGCAGTGGTGGGATATTCAATACTGAAGCTTTCTTT.

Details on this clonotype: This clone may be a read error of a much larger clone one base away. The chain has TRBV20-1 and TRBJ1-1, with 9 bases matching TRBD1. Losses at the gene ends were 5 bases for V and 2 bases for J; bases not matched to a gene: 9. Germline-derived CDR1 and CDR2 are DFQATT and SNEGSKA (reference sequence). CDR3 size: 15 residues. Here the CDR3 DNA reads TGCAGTGCTCCGACAGGGGGTTCCATAAACACTGAAGCTTTCTTT. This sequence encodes CSAPTGGSINTEAFF.

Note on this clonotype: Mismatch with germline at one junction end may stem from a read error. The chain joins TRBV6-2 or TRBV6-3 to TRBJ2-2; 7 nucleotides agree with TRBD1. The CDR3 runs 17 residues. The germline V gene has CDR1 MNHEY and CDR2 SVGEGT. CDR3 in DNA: TGTACCAGCAGGGCCTGGGACAGAAACTTGAACACCGGGGAGTTGTTTTTT. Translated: CTSRAWDRNLNTGELFF.

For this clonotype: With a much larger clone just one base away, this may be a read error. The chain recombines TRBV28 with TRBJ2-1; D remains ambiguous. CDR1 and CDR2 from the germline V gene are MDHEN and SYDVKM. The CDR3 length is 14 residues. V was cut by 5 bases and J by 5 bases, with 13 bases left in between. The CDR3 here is CASSTELGNNEQFF. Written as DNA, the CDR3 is TGTGCCAGCAGTACAGAGTTGGGAAACAATGAGCAGTTCTTC.

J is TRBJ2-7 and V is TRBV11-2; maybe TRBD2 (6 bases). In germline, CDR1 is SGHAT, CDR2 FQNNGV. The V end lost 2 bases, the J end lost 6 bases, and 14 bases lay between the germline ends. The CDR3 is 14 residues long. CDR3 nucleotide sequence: TGTGCCAGCAGCTTATCCATTGGGACTGCCGAGCAGTACTTC. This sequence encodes CASSLSIGTAEQYF.

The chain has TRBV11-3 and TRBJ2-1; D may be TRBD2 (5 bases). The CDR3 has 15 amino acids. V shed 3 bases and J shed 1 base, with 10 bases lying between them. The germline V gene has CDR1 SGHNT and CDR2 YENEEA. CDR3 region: CASSLGESSYNEQFF. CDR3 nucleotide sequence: TGTGCCAGCAGCTTGGGAGAGTCGTCCTACAATGAGCAGTTCTTC.

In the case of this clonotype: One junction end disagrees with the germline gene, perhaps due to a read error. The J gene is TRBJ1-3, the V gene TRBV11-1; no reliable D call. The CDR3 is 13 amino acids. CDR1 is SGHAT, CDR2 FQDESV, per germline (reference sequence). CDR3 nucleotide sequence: TGTGTCAGCAGGTCTGACACCGGAAACACCATATTTTTT. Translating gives CVSRSDTGNTIFF.

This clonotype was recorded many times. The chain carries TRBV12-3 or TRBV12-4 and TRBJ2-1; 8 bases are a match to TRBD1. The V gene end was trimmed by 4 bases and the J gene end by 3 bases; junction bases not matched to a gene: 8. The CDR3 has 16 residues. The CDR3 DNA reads TGTGCCAGCAGTTCACACCGGGACAGGCTCTACAATGAGCAGTTCTTC. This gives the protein CASSSHRDRLYNEQFF.

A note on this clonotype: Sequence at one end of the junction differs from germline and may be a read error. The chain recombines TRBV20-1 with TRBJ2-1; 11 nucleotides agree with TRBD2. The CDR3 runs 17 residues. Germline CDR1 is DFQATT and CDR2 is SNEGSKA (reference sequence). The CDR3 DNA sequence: TGCAGTGCCCCTGATGCCGCGAGTACTAGCGGGAGAGGCGAACAGATCTTC. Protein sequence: CSAPDAASTSGRGEQIF.

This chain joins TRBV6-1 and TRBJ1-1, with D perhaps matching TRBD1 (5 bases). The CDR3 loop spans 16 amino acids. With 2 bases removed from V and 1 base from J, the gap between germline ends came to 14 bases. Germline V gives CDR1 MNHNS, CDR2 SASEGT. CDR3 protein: CASSEILRGPNTEAFF. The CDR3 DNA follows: TGTGCCAGCAGTGAAATTTTGAGGGGACCGAACACTGAAGCTTTCTTT.

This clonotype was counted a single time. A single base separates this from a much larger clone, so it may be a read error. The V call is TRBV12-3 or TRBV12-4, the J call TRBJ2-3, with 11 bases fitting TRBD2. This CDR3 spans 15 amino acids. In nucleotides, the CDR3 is TGTGTCAGCAGTTTAACTAGCGGGGGTGCAGATACGCAGTATTTT. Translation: CVSSLTSGGADTQYF.